These 31 T cell receptor beta chains originate from one sample sequenced in a study of blood T cell repertoires in COVID-19. Produced via immunoSEQ multiplex PCR; TCRdb's table is partial and in-frame only. There are about 230,000 clones in the sample; approximately 88% occur only once, and 27% lies in the top ten. The sample taken for sequencing was peripheral blood. The receptor source for this set is a man aged 35-49 years with acute or convalescent COVID-19.

The chain uses TRBV25-1 and TRBJ1-1, with 7 positions matching TRBD1. CDR1 is MGHDK, CDR2 SYGVNS, per germline. Trimming took 5 bases from V and 6 from J; bases not matched to a gene: 6. This CDR3 has 13 residues. In DNA, the CDR3 is TGTGCCAGCAGTTTCAACAGGGGCTCTGAAGCTTTCTTT. Translated, it gives CASSFNRGSEAFF.

The chain carries TRBV27 and TRBJ1-5; 7 bases agree with TRBD1. The CDR3 totals 14 residues. With 6 bases clipped from V and 4 bases from J, the junction kept 6 bases outside the gene matches. Germline CDR1 reads MNHEY; CDR2 reads SMNVEV (reference sequence). The CDR3 region has the DNA TGTGCCAGCAGGCAACAGGGGTGGAATCAGCCCCAGCATTTT. Amino acid sequence: CASRQQGWNQPQHF.

J is TRBJ1-1 and V is TRBV6-6; D might be TRBD1 (5 bases). This CDR3 has 14 residues. Germline CDR1 MNHNY, CDR2 SVGAGI (reference sequence). The V and J ends lost 6 bases and 13 bases respectively, with 24 bases between them. CDR3 in DNA: TGTGCCAGCAGCCCACGCGGGACGAACTGGGGTAATTTCTTT. The encoded protein is CASSPRGTNWGNFF.

CDR3 nucleotides: TGTGCCAGCCGGCCTAGCGGAGCTTACACCGGGGAGCTGTTTTTT. Amino acid sequence: CASRPSGAYTGELFF. The rearrangement uses TRBV3-1 (or the pseudogene TRBV3-2) and TRBJ2-2; TRBD2 agrees at 7 bases. The length of the CDR3 is 15 residues. V lost 8 bases, J lost 3 bases, and 9 bases stayed unmatched. Germline V lookup: CDR1 LGHDT, CDR2 YNNKEL (reference sequence).

V usage is TRBV30 and J usage is TRBJ1-5; D possibly corresponds to TRBD1 (6 bases). Between the trimmed V and J ends, which lost 4 bases and 5 bases, there was a span of 12 bases. Germline loops: CDR1 GTSNPN, CDR2 SVGIG (reference sequence). This CDR3 spans 13 amino acids. CDR3 sequence reads: CAWTTGRDQPQHF. The CDR3 nucleotides read TGTGCCTGGACCACAGGGCGAGATCAGCCCCAGCATTTT.

This clone was detected once. The CDR3: CASSSFFQNSPLHF. The CDR3 region has the DNA TGTGCCAGCAGCTCCTTTTTTCAGAATTCACCCCTCCACTTT. V and J are TRBV27 and TRBJ1-6, with D unresolved. The CDR3 is 14 amino acids. Germline loops: CDR1 MNHEY, CDR2 SMNVEV (reference sequence). V was trimmed by 6 bases and J by 7 bases, leaving 13 bases between them.

The V call is TRBV18, the J call TRBJ2-3, with D tentatively TRBD2 (6 bases). Looked up from germline, CDR1 is KGHSH and CDR2 is LQKENI. Between the trimmed V and J ends, which lost 6 bases and 6 bases, there was a span of 13 bases. The CDR3 totals 13 residues. The CDR3 coding sequence is TGTGCCAGCTCTCCCGAGGGGAGGGATACGCAGTATTTT. Encoded protein: CASSPEGRDTQYF.

V usage is TRBV4-1 and J usage is TRBJ2-4; the D gene is possibly TRBD1 (6 bases). V gave up 0 bases and J gave up 2 bases, with 11 bases separating them. The CDR3 runs to 16 residues. Looked up from germline, CDR1 is MGHRA and CDR2 is YSYEKL. The DNA for the CDR3 is TGCGCCAGCAGCCAAGATCACACAGGGACCAAAAACATTCAGTACTTC. Translation: CASSQDHTGTKNIQYF.

This chain links TRBV24-1 with TRBJ1-1, with a tentative D call TRBD1 (6 bases). The CDR3 has 14 amino acids. Germline V gene lookup returns CDR1 KGHDR and CDR2 SFDVKD. V lost 4 bases and J lost 1, with 9 bases in between. The CDR3 region is CATSELGQNTEAFF. Written as DNA, the CDR3 is TGTGCCACCAGTGAGCTGGGACAGAACACTGAAGCTTTCTTT.

V usage is TRBV7-2 and J usage is TRBJ1-2, with D possibly matching TRBD1 (6 bases). CDR1 is SGHTA, CDR2 FQGNSA, per germline. V was shortened by 5 bases and J by 4 bases, with 17 bases between the two germline ends. CDR3 length: 15 amino acids. CDR3 in DNA: TGTGCCAGCAGCGTTAAGGGGGAACCAACCTATGGCTACACCTTC. This encodes CASSVKGEPTYGYTF.

The chain combines TRBV5-1 with TRBJ2-1; 10 bases align to TRBD1. CDR1 is SGHRS and CDR2 is YFSETQ in the germline V gene. This CDR3 is built from 15 residues. The J segment lost 10 bases and the V segment lost 0 bases, leaving 7 bases of the junction unmatched. The CDR3 DNA reads as TGCGCCAGCAGCTTGGCCCAGGACAGGGGGGAGGAGCAGTTCTTC. Residues: CASSLAQDRGEEQFF.

The chain combines TRBV30 with TRBJ2-7; perhaps TRBD2 as D (7 bases). Germline V gives CDR1 GTSNPN, CDR2 SVGIG (reference sequence). V was trimmed by 2 bases and J by 9 bases, leaving 20 bases between them. The CDR3 is 14 amino acids. CDR3 loop: CAWSQTGEGRGQYF. In DNA, the CDR3 is TGTGCCTGGAGTCAGACAGGCGAGGGGAGGGGGCAGTACTTC.

This clone was detected only once. This chain joins TRBV6-5 and TRBJ2-7, with 12 bases matching TRBD2. In germline, CDR1 is MNHEY, CDR2 SVGAGI. The CDR3 is 16 amino acids. The J segment lost 3 bases and the V segment lost 4 bases, leaving 7 bases of the junction unmatched. The CDR3 protein is CASSSFLTSGGYEQYF. CDR3 DNA: TGTGCCAGCAGTTCATTCCTGACTAGCGGGGGCTACGAGCAGTACTTC.

As DNA, the CDR3 is TGTGCCAGCAGCATAGACAGGACTAACTATGGCTACACCTTC. Translated, it gives CASSIDRTNYGYTF. The rearrangement joins TRBV7-2 to TRBJ1-2, with TRBD1 as a possible D gene (6 bases). The CDR3 consists of 14 residues. Germline V gene data show CDR1 as SGHTA and CDR2 as FQGNSA. The ends were cut back, 5 bases at V and 0 bases at J, with 10 bases in the middle. The full variable domain, rest sourced from reference TRBV7-2 and TRBJ1-2, is GAGVSQSPSNKVTEKGKDVELRCDPISGHTALYWYRQSLGQGLEFLIYFQGNSAPDKSGLPSDRFSAERTGGSVSTLTIQRTQQEDSAVYLCASSIDRTNYGYTFGSGTRLTVV.

The genes are TRBV7-3 and TRBJ2-2; a weak D match, TRBD1 (6 bases). V lost 5 bases and J lost 1, with 11 bases in between. Germline values: CDR1 SGHTA, CDR2 FQGTGA. This CDR3 region has 15 residues. CDR3 bases: TGTGCCAGCAGCCCCGGACAGTTGAACACCGGGGAGCTGTTTTTT. It translates to CASSPGQLNTGELFF.

The genes are TRBV10-3 and TRBJ2-7, with D maybe TRBD2 (6 bases). Trimming shortened V by 8 bases and J by 5 bases, and 16 bases separated the two germline ends. CDR1 ENHRY and CDR2 SYGVKD come from the germline V gene. The CDR3 totals 13 residues. As DNA, the CDR3 is TGTGCCATCCGGAGGGAAACGGTTGACGAGCAGTACTTC. It encodes CAIRRETVDEQYF.

V usage is TRBV6-5 and J usage is TRBJ1-6; D is unclear. The germline V gene has CDR1 MNHEY and CDR2 SVGAGI. With 2 bases removed from V and 8 bases from J, the gap between germline ends came to 13 bases. The CDR3 runs 15 residues. CDR3 loop: CASSYGLKGYSPLHF. CDR3 sequence (DNA): TGTGCCAGCAGTTACGGACTAAAAGGGTATTCACCCCTCCACTTT.

The V gene is TRBV27, the J gene TRBJ2-1; 11 bases are a match to TRBD1. Germline CDR1 and CDR2: MNHEY and SMNVEV (reference sequence). The CDR3 is 14 amino acids. With V trimmed by 6 bases and J by 4 bases, 2 bases remained unmatched. The CDR3 DNA is TGTGCCAGCAGCCGGGACAGGGGGTACAATGAGCAGTTCTTC. Its protein is CASSRDRGYNEQFF.

The CDR3 is CSVGLNKGVYPQYF. CDR3 in DNA: TGCAGCGTGGGACTAAACAAGGGAGTTTATCCTCAGTACTTC. This sequence joins TRBV29-1 and TRBJ2-4, with 7 bases lining up with TRBD2. After removal of 6 bases from V and 12 bases from J, the junction contained 17 bases not matched to a gene. The CDR3 runs to 14 residues. Germline V lookup: CDR1 SQVTM, CDR2 ANQGSEA.

This clone was observed once. The chain combines TRBV29-1 with TRBJ2-7; D ambiguous. The CDR3 runs 12 residues. CDR1 is SQVTM and CDR2 is ANQGSEA in the germline V gene. Trimming took 2 bases from V and 0 from J, leaving 5 bases between them. The CDR3 loop reads CSVELSSYEQYF. The CDR3 region has the DNA TGCAGCGTTGAACTGAGCTCCTACGAGCAGTACTTC.

This chain connects TRBV7-6 to TRBJ2-2, with TRBD2 matching over 9 bases. Germline assignment: CDR1 SGHVS and CDR2 FNYEAQ. There are 21 residues in the CDR3. After removal of 0 bases from V and 1 base from J, the junction contained 15 bases not matched to a gene. The CDR3 is CASSLAFLFSRTSENTGELFF. CDR3 nucleotides: TGTGCCAGCAGCTTAGCGTTTTTATTTTCAAGGACTAGCGAGAACACCGGGGAGCTGTTTTTT.

The J gene is TRBJ2-2, the V gene TRBV5-4; a weak D match, TRBD1 (6 bases). CDR3 size: 15 residues. Trimming stripped 5 bases from V and 4 bases from J, with 15 bases between. Germline assignment: CDR1 SGHNT and CDR2 YYREEE (reference sequence). DNA for the CDR3: TGTGCCAGCAGACCTTTGGGGGCGCCCACCGGGGAGCTGTTTTTT. Translating gives CASRPLGAPTGELFF.

The rearrangement uses TRBV15 and TRBJ1-3; D call uncertain. Trimming removed 1 base from V and 0 bases from J, with 4 bases in between. The CDR3 contains 14 residues. CDR1 and CDR2 from the germline V gene are LNHNV and YYDKDF (reference sequence). The CDR3 region is CATSRAGSGNTIYF. CDR3 sequence (DNA): TGTGCCACCAGCAGAGCCGGCTCTGGAAACACCATATATTTT.

V usage is TRBV5-1 and J usage is TRBJ2-6; D may be TRBD1 (5 bases). The CDR3 runs to 16 residues. The V end was cut by 2 bases, the J end by 0 bases, with 9 bases between. Germline lookup yields CDR1 SGHRS and CDR2 YFSETQ. The CDR3 coding sequence is TGCGCCAGCAGCTTATCACAGGTCTCTGGGGCCAACGTCCTGACTTTC. This translates into CASSLSQVSGANVLTF.

The rearrangement uses TRBV10-3 and TRBJ2-6; D remains unclear. From germline, CDR1 is ENHRY and CDR2 SYGVKD. Trimming removed 0 bases from V and 3 bases from J, with 9 bases in between. The CDR3 extends over 16 amino acids. CDR3 in amino acids: CAISESTGVGANVLTF. The CDR3 nucleotides read TGTGCCATCAGTGAGTCGACGGGTGTTGGGGCCAACGTCCTGACTTTC.

The chain is built from TRBV5-1 and TRBJ2-1; D unclear. Germline CDR1 is SGHRS and CDR2 is YFSETQ. V lost 0 bases and J lost 7, with 17 bases in between. The CDR3 covers 16 residues. CDR3 coding DNA: TGCGCCAGCAGCTTGGCCGAGGTGTTATCGCGGAATGAGCAGTTCTTC. Translated: CASSLAEVLSRNEQFF.

This chain connects TRBV9 to TRBJ2-3; 8 positions agree with TRBD1. CDR1 is SGDLS, CDR2 YYNGEE, per germline. V dropped 0 bases and J dropped 6; count of bases not matched to a gene: 12. The CDR3 covers 17 residues. The CDR3 DNA reads as TGTGCCAGCAGCGTAGGGGCGGGACAGGCAGGTGAGGATACGCAGTATTTT. It encodes CASSVGAGQAGEDTQYF.

This chain joins TRBV10-3 and TRBJ2-7, with a possible D match to TRBD1 (5 bases). The V end lost 4 bases, the J end lost 3 bases, and 10 bases lay between the germline ends. Germline CDR1 reads ENHRY; CDR2 reads SYGVKD. The CDR3 loop spans 13 amino acids. CDR3 protein: CAISAGYGYEQYF. The CDR3 DNA reads as TGTGCCATCAGTGCAGGGTATGGCTACGAGCAGTACTTC.

As DNA, the CDR3 is TGTGCCAGCAGCCAAGAGCTCAGGGGGCGGGGTGGCTACACCTTC. Residues: CASSQELRGRGGYTF. V and J are TRBV4-2 and TRBJ1-2; 8 bases match TRBD1. Germline CDR1 and CDR2: LGHNA and YNFKEQ. V shed 0 bases, J shed 7 bases, and the junction held 7 bases outside the gene matches. The CDR3 totals 15 residues.

This clone was picked up a small number of times. The chain carries TRBV10-1 and TRBJ2-7; the match to TRBD2 covers 9 bases. V was pared by 8 bases and J by 5 bases, with 13 bases of the junction left unmatched. The CDR3 has 15 amino acids. From germline, CDR1 is WNHNN and CDR2 SYGVQD (reference sequence). The CDR3 region is CASLRVLAGENEQYF. CDR3 coding DNA: TGCGCCAGCCTCCGTGTGTTAGCGGGAGAAAACGAGCAGTACTTC.

The V call is TRBV3-1 (or the pseudogene TRBV3-2), the J call TRBJ1-1; 9 bases fit TRBD1. Germline V gene data show CDR1 as LGHDT and CDR2 as YNNKEL (reference sequence). The CDR3 runs to 16 residues. V trimming: 4 bases; J trimming: 3 bases; junction bases outside the gene matches: 9. CDR3 sequence (DNA): TGTGCCAGCAGCCCCGGCACAGGGGGCGCGTACACTGAAGCTTTCTTT. Residues: CASSPGTGGAYTEAFF.